This TCR beta chain stems from a study of blood T cells in healthy people across ages. The CDR3 has 14 residues. CDR1 is DFQATT, CDR2 SNEGSKA, per germline (reference sequence). The germline V and J ends were trimmed by 6 bases and 0 bases, with 15 bases remaining between them. Through a sample-barcoded 5' primer and a J-beta primer mix, a second PCR was run for 7 to 11 cycles. A single record per CDR3 protein comes from TCRdb applying MiXCR to the 5' RACE reads. This sample has hundreds of thousands of distinct CDR3 sequences, with around two fifths found just once. The V and J genes are TRBV20-1 and TRBJ2-7, with D unclear. This TCR derives from a man aged 55 to 70 in good health. The specimen was blood. The CDR3 loop is CSAIEILSSYEQYF. The DNA of the CDR3 is TGCAGTGCGATAGAGATTTTGAGCTCCTACGAGCAGTACTTC.